This paragraph reports one TCR beta chain. The germline gives CDR1 LNHDA, CDR2 SQIVND (reference sequence). The CDR3 loop spans 14 amino acids. The V end lost 5 bases, the J end lost 4 bases, and 12 bases lay between the germline ends. These data originate in a study of PD-L1 blockade in urothelial cancer. Study information: Males with urothelial cancer arising in the bladder constituted about nine tenths of the roughly 30 patients.

This sample's time point: peripheral blood 6 weeks after treatment start. Each individual provided 1 to 8 samples (taken pretreatment and on-treatment). The protocol was immunoSEQ multiplex PCR, while the TCRdb copy is restricted to in-frame clones and leaves out a portion. The sample records under 150,000 clones, approximately 90% being singletons. Here the sequenced sample was PBMCs, taken around atezolizumab (anti-PD-L1) treatment. V and J are TRBV19 and TRBJ1-5; D is ambiguous. This TCR came from a man aged 55 to 69 with urothelial cancer. CDR3 nucleotides: TGTGCCAGTAGTCCATTCGGGGAAAATCAGCCCCAGCATTTT. Translating it yields CASSPFGENQPQHF.